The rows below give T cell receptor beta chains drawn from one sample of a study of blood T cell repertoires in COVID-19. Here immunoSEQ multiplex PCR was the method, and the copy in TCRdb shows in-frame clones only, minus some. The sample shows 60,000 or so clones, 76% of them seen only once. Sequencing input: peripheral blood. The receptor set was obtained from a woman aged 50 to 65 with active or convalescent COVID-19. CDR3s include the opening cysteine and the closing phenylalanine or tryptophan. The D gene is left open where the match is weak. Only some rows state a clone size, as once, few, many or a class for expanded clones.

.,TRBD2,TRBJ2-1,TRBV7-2,TGTGCCAGCAGCCCCAAGCGGGAATCCTACAATGAGCAGTTCTTC,CASSPKRESYNEQFF
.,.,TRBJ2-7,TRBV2,TGTGCCAGCAGGCCGGGAGTGGCCGCGGTCTCCTACGAGCAGTACTTC,CASRPGVAAVSYEQYF
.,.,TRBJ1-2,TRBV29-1,TGCAGCGTGGACCAGGGTCAGAATGGCTACACCTTC,CSVDQGQNGYTF
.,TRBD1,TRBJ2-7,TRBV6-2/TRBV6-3,TGTGCCAGCAGTCGCCCCGGGACAGGGCCTATCCCCTACGAGCAGTACTTC,CASSRPGTGPIPYEQYF
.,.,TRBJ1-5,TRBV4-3,TGCGCCAGCAGCCGGCAGGCCAGTGGTCAGCCCCAGCATTTT,CASSRQASGQPQHF
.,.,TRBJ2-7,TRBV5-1,TGCGCCAGCAGCCTGGACGGGGAGACCTACGAGCAGTACTTC,CASSLDGETYEQYF
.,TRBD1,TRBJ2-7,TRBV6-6,TGTGCCAGTCGGGGACAGGGTCCCTCCCAGCAGTACTTC,CASRGQGPSQQYF
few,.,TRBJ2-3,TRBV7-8,TGTGCCAGCAGCTTAGTTGGTGGGGCAGGGGCAGATACGCAGTATTTT,CASSLVGGAGADTQYF
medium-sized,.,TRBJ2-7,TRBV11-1,TGTGCCAGCAGCTTCGGTCCCGTTCTATACGAGCAGTACTTC,CASSFGPVLYEQYF
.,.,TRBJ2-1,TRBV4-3,TGCGCCAGCAGCCCTGACAGGATCTACAATGAGCAGTTCTTC,CASSPDRIYNEQFF
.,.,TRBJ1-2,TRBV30,TGTGCCTGGAGTGTACAGGGCCCCTATGGCTACACCTTC,CAWSVQGPYGYTF
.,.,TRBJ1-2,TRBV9,TGTGCCAGCAGCCCAGGGGCTAACTATGGCTACACCTTC,CASSPGANYGYTF
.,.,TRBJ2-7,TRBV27,TGTGCCAGCCGAAGGGGCGGCGGGACAGATTACGAGCAGTACTTC,CASRRGGGTDYEQYF
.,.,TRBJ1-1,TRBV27,TGTGCCAGTCTTCTCACCAGGGACATGAACACTGAAGCTTTCTTT,CASLLTRDMNTEAFF
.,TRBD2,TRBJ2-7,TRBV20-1,TGCAGTGCTAGTCGAGGGCGGCCTAGCGGGAGTCTCATCGAGCAGTACTTC,CSASRGRPSGSLIEQYF
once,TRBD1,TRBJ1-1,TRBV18,TGTGCCAGCCTCCGGGACAGGGGTGGCACTGAAGCTTTCTTT,CASLRDRGGTEAFF
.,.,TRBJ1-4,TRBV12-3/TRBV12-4,TGTGCCAGCAGTTTTCCCGGGAATAAACTGTTTTTT,CASSFPGNKLFF
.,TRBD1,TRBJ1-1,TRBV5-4,TGTGCCAGCAGCTTGTATGGGACAGGGGGCAGAGCTTTCTTT,CASSLYGTGGRAFF
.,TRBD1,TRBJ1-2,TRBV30,TGTGCCTGCCCGACAGGGGCAGGCTATGGCTACACCTTC,CACPTGAGYGYTF
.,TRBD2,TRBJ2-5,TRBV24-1,TGTGCCACCAGCTCCGGGACTAGCGGGAGAAGAAACCAAGAGACCCAGTACTTC,CATSSGTSGRRNQETQYF
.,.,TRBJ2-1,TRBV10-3,TGTGCCATCAGTCTTATAGCGGGTCAAAGGGGGAATGAGCAGTTCTTC,CAISLIAGQRGNEQFF
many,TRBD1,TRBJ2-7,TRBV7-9,TGTGCCAGCAGCAAAGGGACAGTCCTCTACGAGCAGTACTTC,CASSKGTVLYEQYF
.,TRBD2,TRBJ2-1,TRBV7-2,TGTGCCAGCAGCTTAGCAGTGGCTAGCGGGTACAATGAGCAGTTCTTC,CASSLAVASGYNEQFF
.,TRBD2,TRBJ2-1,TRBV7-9,TGTGCCAGTAATCCGGGACTAGCGGAGTACAATGAGCAGTTCTTC,CASNPGLAEYNEQFF
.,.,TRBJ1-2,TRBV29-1,TGCAGCGTCGAGCTACAGGGTAACTATGGCTACACCTTC,CSVELQGNYGYTF
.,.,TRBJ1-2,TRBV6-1,TGTGCCAGCAGTGAATCGGTTCGAGTTGGTGGCTACACCTTC,CASSESVRVGGYTF
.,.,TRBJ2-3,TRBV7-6,TGTGCCAGCAGTCAACAGCAGGCCGCAGATACGCAGTATTTT,CASSQQQAADTQYF